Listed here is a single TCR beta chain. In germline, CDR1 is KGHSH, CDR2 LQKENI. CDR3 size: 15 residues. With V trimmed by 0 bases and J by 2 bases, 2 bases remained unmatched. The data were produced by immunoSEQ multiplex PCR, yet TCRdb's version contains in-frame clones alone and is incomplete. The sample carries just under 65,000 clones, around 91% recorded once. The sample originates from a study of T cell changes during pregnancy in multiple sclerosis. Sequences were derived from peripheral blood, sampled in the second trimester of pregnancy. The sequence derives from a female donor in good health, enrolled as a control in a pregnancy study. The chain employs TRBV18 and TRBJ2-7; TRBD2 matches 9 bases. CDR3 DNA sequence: TGTGCCAGCTCACCACCGGGCGGGAGGGCCTACGAGCAGTACTTC. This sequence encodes CASSPPGGRAYEQYF.